This T cell receptor (beta chain) was identified in a study of untreated major depressive disorder. This CDR3 comprises 13 residues. Germline CDR1 is ENHRY and CDR2 is SYGVKD. Trimming shortened V by 6 bases and J by 5 bases, and 10 bases separated the two germline ends. As concerns this clone: As yet, its antigen is unknown.

Sequencing used immunoSEQ multiplex PCR; TCRdb keeps in-frame clones, though not all of them. In the table there are 20,000 or so clones, roughly 90% of which are singletons. For sex, age, current smoking status and body mass index, every depressed patient had a pairwise-matched non-depressed control. Around 96% CD4+ purity was typical by flow cytometry. Findings of the study overall: CD4+ T cells from depressed patients used TRBV05-01 (Vbeta 5.1) more often than controls.

This chain connects TRBV10-3 to TRBJ2-2; tentatively, D is TRBD1 or TRBD2 (5 bases each). Material for sequencing was CD4+ T cells from PBMCs. The sequence was obtained from a woman between 40 and 50 years old with major depressive disorder. The CDR3 DNA follows: TGTGCCATCAGGGGGGACCCTACCGGGGAGCTGTTTTTT. This sequence encodes CAIRGDPTGELFF.